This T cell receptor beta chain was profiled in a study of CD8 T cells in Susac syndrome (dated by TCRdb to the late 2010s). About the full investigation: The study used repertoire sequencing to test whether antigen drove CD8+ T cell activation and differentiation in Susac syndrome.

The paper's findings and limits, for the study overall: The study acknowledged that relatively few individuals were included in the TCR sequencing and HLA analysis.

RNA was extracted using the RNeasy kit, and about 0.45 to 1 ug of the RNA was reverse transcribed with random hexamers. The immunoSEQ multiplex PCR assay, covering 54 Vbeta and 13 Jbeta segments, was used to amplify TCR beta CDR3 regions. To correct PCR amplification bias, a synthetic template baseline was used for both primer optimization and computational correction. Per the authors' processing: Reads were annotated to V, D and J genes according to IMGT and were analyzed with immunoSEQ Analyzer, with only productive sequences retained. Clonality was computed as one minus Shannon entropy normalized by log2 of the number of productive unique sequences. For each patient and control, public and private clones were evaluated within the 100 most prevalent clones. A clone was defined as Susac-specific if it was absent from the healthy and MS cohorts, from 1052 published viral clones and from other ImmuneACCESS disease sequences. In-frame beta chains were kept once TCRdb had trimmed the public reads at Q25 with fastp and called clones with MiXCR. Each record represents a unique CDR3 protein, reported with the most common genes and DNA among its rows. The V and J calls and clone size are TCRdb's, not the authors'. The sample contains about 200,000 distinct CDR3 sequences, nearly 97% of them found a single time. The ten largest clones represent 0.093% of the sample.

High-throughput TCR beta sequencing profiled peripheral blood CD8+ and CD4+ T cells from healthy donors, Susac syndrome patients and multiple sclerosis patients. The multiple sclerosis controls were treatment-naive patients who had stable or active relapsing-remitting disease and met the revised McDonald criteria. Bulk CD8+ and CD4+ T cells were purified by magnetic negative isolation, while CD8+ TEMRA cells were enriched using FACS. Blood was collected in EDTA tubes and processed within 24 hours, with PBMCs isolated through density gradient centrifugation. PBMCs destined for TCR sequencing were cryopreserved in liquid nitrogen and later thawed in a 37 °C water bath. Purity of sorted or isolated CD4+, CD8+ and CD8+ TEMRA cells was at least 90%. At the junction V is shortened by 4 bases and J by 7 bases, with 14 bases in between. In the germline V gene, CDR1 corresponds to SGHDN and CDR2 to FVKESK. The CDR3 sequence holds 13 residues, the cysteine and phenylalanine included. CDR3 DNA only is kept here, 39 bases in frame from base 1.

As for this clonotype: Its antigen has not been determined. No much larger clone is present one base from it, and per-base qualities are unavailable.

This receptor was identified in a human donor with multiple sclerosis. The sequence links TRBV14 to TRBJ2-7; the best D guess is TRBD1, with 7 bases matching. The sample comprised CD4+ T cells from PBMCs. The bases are TGTGCCAGCAGCCTAGACAGGGCGGGAGAGCAGTACTTC. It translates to CASSLDRAGEQYF.